The following is a TCR beta chain sequence with its context. The data derive from a study of OX40 agonist ivuxolimab in advanced cancers. Study-wide context: Every patient in dose escalation had hepatocellular carcinoma, melanoma, renal cell or head and neck cancer. Of the patients, three showed partial responses, one with hepatocellular carcinoma and two with cutaneous melanoma. Prior checkpoint blockade (anti-PD-1, anti-PD-L1 or anti-CTLA-4) was permitted; about 40% had it.

People who had autoimmune disease history or systemic immunosuppression were excluded. Data came from immunoSEQ multiplex PCR; TCRdb stores just in-frame clones and leaves some out. This sample has tens of thousands of clones, with around 86% found just once. The input for sequencing was CD4+ or CD8+ T cells sorted from blood, taken in a trial of the OX40 agonist ivuxolimab. The TCR sequence derives from an adult with an advanced solid tumor such as melanoma, head and neck, liver or kidney cancer.

This CDR3 is CASSITSVSYEQYF. The CDR3 region has the DNA TGCGCCAGCAGCATAACTAGCGTGAGCTACGAGCAGTACTTC. This sequence joins TRBV5-1 and TRBJ2-7; TRBD2 matches at 7 bases. V lost 4 bases, J lost 3 bases, and 7 bases stayed unmatched. Germline CDR1 is SGHRS and CDR2 is YFSETQ. CDR3 size: 14 residues.